The clone carrying this TCR beta chain was observed many times. This specimen comes from a study of T cells in Graves' hyperthyroidism and ophthalmopathy. The V gene lost 2 bases and the J gene lost 0 bases, with 11 bases spanning the gap. Germline V gene lookup returns CDR1 GTSNPN and CDR2 SVGIG (reference sequence). CDR3 length: 14 amino acids. The authors deemed Graves' hyperthyroidism stable absent ophthalmopathy progression within 18 months. The investigators amplified TCR beta CDR3 regions from RNA transcripts. The primer set for the first-round RT-PCR of the TCR CDR3 was HTBI. TCRdb recomputed calls from the multiplex PCR reads with MiXCR, one row per CDR3 protein. The table includes a few hundred thousand distinct CDR3 sequences, approximately 15% detected once.

The clonotype was recovered from a woman under 40 with Graves' hyperthyroidism. The chain is built from TRBV30 and TRBJ2-7, with no clear D. The specimen was blood. The CDR3 sequence: CAWSSSMTSYEQYF. The CDR3 DNA is TGTGCCTGGAGTAGCAGTATGACCTCCTACGAGCAGTACTTC.